A single sample is the source of the 22 T cell receptor beta chains below, sequenced in a study of T cell responses to AZD1222 COVID-19 vaccine (dated by TCRdb to 2020 to 2023). The library came from the immunoSEQ multiplex PCR assay. TCRdb re-hosts the immuneACCESS table, in-frame sequences only. Its copies lack some clones; in the studies checked, an unresolved V gene accounts for under half of them, and the cause for the rest is not known. This sample comprises about 200,000 clones, 80% to 95% of them detected only once. The ten largest account for roughly 3.5% of the sample. According to the study, the label for this sample's time point signals: about 28 days (+/-7) after the second vaccine dose. The sample here was peripheral blood, taken 28 days after the second AZD1222 dose. These receptors came from an adult who received the AZD1222 COVID-19 vaccine.

The chain is built from TRBV6-6 and TRBJ2-3; D is perhaps TRBD2 (5 bases). The CDR3 runs 13 residues. Trimming left V 0 bases short and J 4 bases short, with 5 bases between. The germline V gene has CDR1 MNHNY and CDR2 SVGAGI (reference sequence). CDR3 protein: CASSYSEADTQYF. DNA of the CDR3: TGTGCCAGCAGTTACTCGGAGGCAGATACGCAGTATTTT.

In its sample, this clone was seen once. The CDR3 here is CASSAGHEQYF. The DNA for the CDR3 is TGTGCCAGCAGTGCAGGCCACGAGCAGTACTTC. The chain joins TRBV27 to TRBJ2-7, with unresolved D. Trimming stripped 5 bases from V and 5 bases from J, with 7 bases between. This CDR3 is built from 11 residues. Germline values: CDR1 MNHEY, CDR2 SMNVEV (reference sequence).

The CDR3 DNA is TGTGCCAGCAGCGCGAGGCAGGGTTTGGCAACTAATGAAAAACTGTTTTTT. Amino acid sequence: CASSARQGLATNEKLFF. This chain connects TRBV5-4 to TRBJ1-4; D might be TRBD1 (5 bases). Deletions cut 4 bases from V and 0 bases from J, with 16 bases between. CDR1 and CDR2 from the germline V gene are SGHNT and YYREEE (reference sequence). The CDR3 extends over 17 amino acids. Together with reference TRBV5-4 and TRBJ1-4, the CDR3 gives the full variable domain: ETGVTQSPTHLIKTRGQQVTLRCSSQSGHNTVSWYQQALGQGPQFIFQYYREEENGRGNFPPRFSGLQFPNYSSELNVNALELDDSALYLCASSARQGLATNEKLFFGSGTQLSVL.

This clone was counted a single time. The gene calls are TRBV27 and TRBJ2-1; 14 bases line up with TRBD2. With V trimmed by 4 bases and J by 9 bases, 5 bases remained unmatched. The CDR3 totals 15 residues. In germline, CDR1 is MNHEY, CDR2 SMNVEV (reference sequence). CDR3 DNA sequence: TGTGCCAGCAGTTCCGGGACTAGCGGGAGTAGTGAGCAGTTCTTC. As protein: CASSSGTSGSSEQFF.

The CDR3 DNA follows: TGTGCCAGCAGCTTAGAGGGGGTCAAAGAGCAGTACTTC. It encodes CASSLEGVKEQYF. The rearrangement links TRBV7-9 to TRBJ2-7; a possible D gene is TRBD1 (6 bases). Trimming took off 1 base at V and 7 bases at J, with 11 bases between the two ends. Germline V gene lookup returns CDR1 SEHNR and CDR2 FQNEAQ (reference sequence). The CDR3 has 13 amino acids.

This chain links TRBV14 with TRBJ1-3; D remains ambiguous. The length of the CDR3 is 16 residues. The germline V gene has CDR1 SGHDN and CDR2 FVKESK. V lost 4 bases, J lost 0 bases, and 13 bases lay in between. The CDR3 sequence is CASSPTRAASGNTIYF. The DNA of the CDR3 is TGTGCCAGCAGCCCGACTCGCGCAGCCTCTGGAAACACCATATATTTT.

The J gene is TRBJ2-3, the V gene TRBV5-1, with 7 nucleotides matching TRBD1. With V trimmed by 0 bases and J by 0 bases, 7 bases remained unmatched. Germline CDR1 is SGHRS and CDR2 is YFSETQ. The CDR3 is 17 amino acids. CDR3 residues: CASSLAKAGGSTDTQYF. CDR3 coding DNA: TGCGCCAGCAGCTTGGCCAAGGCAGGGGGAAGCACAGATACGCAGTATTTT.

The chain recombines TRBV7-9 with TRBJ1-2, with a tentative D call TRBD1 (5 bases). Germline CDR1 is SEHNR and CDR2 is FQNEAQ (reference sequence). The V end was cut by 5 bases, the J end by 8 bases, with 12 bases between. The CDR3 runs 12 residues. CDR3 region: CASSRGGSGYTF. DNA for the CDR3: TGTGCCAGCAGCCGTGGGGGGTCCGGCTACACCTTC. The entire variable domain, with the rest obtained from reference TRBV7-9 and TRBJ1-2, is as follows: DTGVSQNPRHKITKRGQNVTFRCDPISEHNRLYWYRQTLGQGPEFLTYFQNEAQLEKSRLLSDRFSAERPKGSFSTLEIQRTEQGDSAMYLCASSRGGSGYTFGSGTRLTVV.

The V call is TRBV25-1, the J call TRBJ1-2; D might be TRBD1 (6 bases). Trimming stripped 9 bases from V and 8 bases from J, with 16 bases between. Germline lookup yields CDR1 MGHDK and CDR2 SYGVNS. The CDR3 extends over 12 amino acids. The CDR3 bases are TGTGCCAGTTCATTTTGGGACACCGGCTACACCTTC. The encoded protein is CASSFWDTGYTF.

The rearrangement joins TRBV24-1 to TRBJ2-3; 14 bases are a match to TRBD2. The CDR3 has 20 residues. The V and J ends lost 3 bases and 6 bases, in that order; junction bases with no gene match: 16. CDR1 KGHDR and CDR2 SFDVKD come from the germline V gene. In DNA, the CDR3 is TGTGCCACCAGTGATAGTGGGACGGGACTAGCGGGAGTGGTTATGGATACGCAGTATTTT. It yields the protein CATSDSGTGLAGVVMDTQYF.

This rearrangement joins TRBV18 to TRBJ2-5, with D uncertain. The length of the CDR3 is 12 residues. Germline V gene data show CDR1 as KGHSH and CDR2 as LQKENI. Deletions cut 4 bases from V and 2 bases from J, with 5 bases between. As DNA, the CDR3 is TGTGCCAGCTCACAGATTCAAGAGACCCAGTACTTC. Protein: CASSQIQETQYF.

V is TRBV7-9 and J is TRBJ2-7; TRBD2 agrees at 11 bases. The CDR3 sequence is 15 residues long. J was trimmed by 7 bases and V by 5 bases; bases with no gene match: 10. Germline V gene sequence: CDR1 SEHNR, CDR2 FQNEAQ (reference sequence). The CDR3 loop is CASSPGTSGVWEQYF. CDR3 coding DNA: TGTGCCAGCAGCCCCGGGACTAGCGGAGTCTGGGAGCAGTACTTC.

The V and J genes are TRBV19 and TRBJ2-2; D gene uncertain. The germline V and J ends were trimmed by 6 bases and 7 bases, with 12 bases remaining between them. The CDR3 loop spans 13 amino acids. CDR1 and CDR2 from the germline V gene are LNHDA and SQIVND (reference sequence). The CDR3: CASSPSWFGELFF. CDR3 nucleotides: TGTGCCAGTAGCCCCAGTTGGTTCGGGGAGCTGTTTTTT.

As DNA, the CDR3 is TGTGCCAGCTCACCACCCCCCTGGGGTCAATCCCGCGCCTACGAGCAGTACTTC. Encoded protein: CASSPPPWGQSRAYEQYF. The V and J genes are TRBV18 and TRBJ2-7; D is ambiguous. V lost 0 bases and J 2 bases, leaving 20 bases between the germline ends. Germline V gene lookup returns CDR1 KGHSH and CDR2 LQKENI. The CDR3 is 18 amino acids.

This clone was observed a few times. This sequence joins TRBV27 and TRBJ1-6, with 11 bases matching TRBD1. The V and J ends lost 4 bases and 10 bases, in that order; junction bases with no gene match: 9. Per germline, CDR1 MNHEY and CDR2 SMNVEV (reference sequence). The CDR3 has 16 amino acids. In nucleotides, the CDR3 is TGTGCCAGCAGTTCGCGTGGGACAGGGGGGTACTCACCCCTCCACTTT. It specifies CASSSRGTGGYSPLHF.

J is TRBJ2-3 and V is TRBV11-2; 8 bases fit TRBD2. The CDR3 totals 17 residues. Trimming cost V 1 base and J 5 bases; bases outside gene matches: 11. The germline gives CDR1 SGHAT, CDR2 FQNNGV. CDR3 residues: CASSLVPLAGMLDTQYF. The DNA for the CDR3 is TGTGCCAGCAGCTTAGTCCCTTTAGCGGGAATGCTAGATACGCAGTATTTT. Full variable domain (outside the CDR3, taken from reference TRBV11-2 and TRBJ2-3): EAGVAQSPRYKIIEKRQSVAFWCNPISGHATLYWYQQILGQGPKLLIQFQNNGVVDDSQLPKDRFSAERLKGVDSTLKIQPAKLEDSAVYLCASSLVPLAGMLDTQYFGPGTRLTVL.

The CDR3 region is CASFGHSPYEQFF. CDR3 DNA: TGTGCCAGCTTTGGTCATTCCCCCTATGAGCAGTTCTTC. The J gene is TRBJ2-1, the V gene TRBV2; D unclear. Germline CDR1 reads SNHLY; CDR2 reads FYNNEI. V was cut by 8 bases and J by 8 bases, with 16 bases left in between. This CDR3 comprises 13 residues.

The chain combines TRBV28 with TRBJ2-5, with D maybe TRBD2 (5 bases). V was shortened by 8 bases and J by 4 bases, with 11 bases between the two germline ends. The CDR3 loop spans 12 amino acids. The germline V gene encodes CDR1 MDHEN and CDR2 SYDVKM. As DNA, the CDR3 is TGTGCCAGCTCGACACTAGGAGAGACCCAGTACTTC. It yields the protein CASSTLGETQYF.

The genes are TRBV28 and TRBJ1-5; no definite D call. V was trimmed by 8 bases and J by 0 bases, leaving 14 bases between them. The germline gives CDR1 MDHEN, CDR2 SYDVKM. There are 15 residues in the CDR3. CDR3 protein: CASSNKRISNQPQHF. The CDR3 DNA sequence: TGTGCCAGCTCCAATAAACGGATTAGCAATCAGCCCCAGCATTTT. Variable domain in full (rest from reference TRBV28 and TRBJ1-5): DVKVTQSSRYLVKRTGEKVFLECVQDMDHENMFWYRQDPGLGLRLIYFSYDVKMKEKGDIPEGYSVSREKKERFSLILESASTNQTSMYLCASSNKRISNQPQHFGDGTRLSIL.

This clone has just one count. CDR3 sequence: CASSESKETQYF. The DNA for the CDR3 is TGTGCCAGCAGTGAAAGTAAAGAGACCCAGTACTTC. The chain is built from TRBV2 and TRBJ2-5; no firm D call. V lost 2 bases and J lost 3, with 4 bases in between. CDR3 size: 12 residues. Per germline, CDR1 SNHLY and CDR2 FYNNEI.

This clone was seen only once. The J gene is TRBJ2-5, the V gene TRBV7-3, with D possibly being TRBD2 (6 bases). The CDR3 sequence is 14 residues long. CDR1 SGHTA and CDR2 FQGTGA come from the germline V gene. V dropped 6 bases and J dropped 5 bases, with 16 bases sitting between them. The chain's CDR3 is CASSLAPSGETQYF. Here the CDR3 DNA reads TGTGCCAGCAGTCTAGCGCCCTCAGGGGAGACCCAGTACTTC.

V usage is TRBV7-2 and J usage is TRBJ1-2, with 8 nucleotides matching TRBD1. The trim removed 5 bases at V and 6 bases at J, leaving 8 bases unmatched. The CDR3 is 14 amino acids. The germline CDR1 and CDR2 sequences are SGHTA and FQGNSA. In nucleotides, the CDR3 is TGTGCCAGCAGCGCTCAGGGGGCGGGTGATGGCTACACCTTC. Protein sequence: CASSAQGAGDGYTF.